These T cell receptor beta chains were read from a single sample in a study of shared clonotypes between healthy human individuals. Generated by immunoSEQ multiplex PCR, the TCRdb table keeps only in-frame clones and is missing some. The data contain around 980,000 clones, roughly 74% of them singletons. Sample: memory CD4+ T cells from PBMCs. These receptors all come from a man aged 18 to 30 in good health. Some clones in this sample may be carry-over from other donors' samples. CDR3s include the opening cysteine and the closing phenylalanine or tryptophan. The D gene is left open where the match is weak. Some rows have no size entry. The others give once, few or many, or a class for an expanded clone.

d_call cdr3_length j_call v_call clone_size cdr3_aa cdr3_nt
- 14 TRBJ2-3 TRBV19 - CASSPHLRADTQYF TGTGCCAGTAGTCCCCACCTGCGGGCAGATACGCAGTATTTT
- 15 TRBJ1-5 TRBV21-1 - CASSKVVGSNQPQHF TGTGCCAGCAGCAAAGTAGTGGGGAGCAATCAGCCCCAGCATTTT
- 14 TRBJ2-7 TRBV28 - CASSTGTFREEQYF TGTGCCAGCAGCACCGGGACTTTTAGAGAGGAGCAGTACTTC
- 15 TRBJ2-1 TRBV5-4 once CASSLDQGSYNEQFF TGTGCCAGCAGCTTGGATCAGGGCTCCTACAATGAGCAGTTCTTC
TRBD2 15 TRBJ2-1 TRBV7-3 once CASSPSGRSYNEQFF TGTGCCAGCAGCCCTAGCGGCCGCTCCTACAATGAGCAGTTCTTC
TRBD1 13 TRBJ1-1 TRBV29-1 - CSATMTGDTEAFF TGCAGCGCGACGATGACAGGGGACACTGAAGCTTTCTTT
- 14 TRBJ1-5 TRBV6-6 - CASSYPDSYQPQHF TGTGCCAGCAGTTACCCCGACAGTTATCAGCCCCAGCATTTT
- 15 TRBJ1-4 TRBV2 - CASRRRGPPNEKLFF TGTGCCAGCAGGAGAAGGGGCCCCCCTAATGAAAAACTGTTTTTT
TRBD2 15 TRBJ2-2 TRBV5-1 - CASSLGLSNTGELFF TGCGCCAGCAGCCTGGGACTATCGAACACCGGGGAGCTGTTTTTT
TRBD2 14 TRBJ2-3 TRBV28 - CASGRAGGFDTQYF TGTGCCAGCGGCAGAGCGGGAGGATTTGATACGCAGTATTTT
- 13 TRBJ1-1 TRBV7-8 - CASSLDDNTEAFF TGTGCCAGCAGCCTAGATGATAACACTGAAGCTTTCTTT
- 17 TRBJ2-7 TRBV11-1 - CASSLALSGEQPYEQYF TGTGCCAGCAGCTTAGCCCTTTCGGGGGAGCAACCCTACGAGCAGTACTTC
- 15 TRBJ2-5 TRBV5-1 - CASSLLERAQETQYF TGCGCCAGCAGTTTGCTCGAGAGGGCCCAAGAGACCCAGTACTTC
- 12 TRBJ1-2 TRBV28 - CASCKGGYGYTF TGTGCCAGCTGCAAGGGCGGCTATGGCTACACCTTC
- 14 TRBJ1-2 TRBV19 few CASLPPGDNYGYTF TGTGCCAGCCTCCCCCCGGGGGACAACTATGGCTACACCTTC
- 14 TRBJ1-4 TRBV5-1 - CASSLAQSNEKLFF TGCGCCAGCAGCTTGGCACAGAGTAATGAAAAACTGTTTTTT
- 15 TRBJ1-1 TRBV6-4 - CASSDSSRPNTEAFF TGTGCCAGCAGTGACTCTTCAAGACCGAACACTGAAGCTTTCTTT
- 14 TRBJ1-4 TRBV28 - CASSFPGTLNKLFF TGTGCCAGCAGTTTCCCCGGGACCCTTAACAAACTGTTTTTT
- 13 TRBJ1-1 TRBV6-4 - CASSGTTRAEAFF TGTGCCAGCTCAGGGACGACACGCGCTGAAGCTTTCTTT
TRBD2 15 TRBJ2-1 TRBV11-1 - CASSLEILAYNEQFF TGTGCCAGCAGCTTAGAGATACTAGCGTACAATGAGCAGTTCTTC
- 12 TRBJ1-6 TRBV6-6 few CASTSANSPLHF TGTGCCAGCACGTCAGCTAATTCACCCCTCCACTTT
- 11 TRBJ2-3 TRBV28 - CASTGENTQYF TGTGCCAGCACAGGAGAAAATACGCAGTATTTT
- 14 TRBJ1-1 TRBV7-8 - CASSFDRLNTEAFF TGTGCCAGCAGCTTTGACAGGCTGAACACTGAAGCTTTCTTT
- 12 TRBJ2-7 TRBV28 - CASSLGWLQQYF TGTGCCAGCAGTTTAGGCTGGCTACAGCAGTACTTC
TRBD2 16 TRBJ2-1 TRBV4-3 - CASSLILAGNHNEQFF TGCGCCAGCAGCCTCATTCTAGCGGGAAATCACAATGAGCAGTTCTTC
- 12 TRBJ2-7 TRBV13 few CASTPQVGEQYF TGTGCCAGCACTCCTCAGGTGGGCGAGCAGTACTTC
- 15 TRBJ2-1 TRBV15 once CATSREASAYNEQFF TGTGCCACCAGCAGAGAGGCTAGCGCCTACAATGAGCAGTTCTTC
- 13 TRBJ1-1 TRBV2 few CASRFQQNTEAFF TGTGCCAGCAGGTTCCAGCAGAACACTGAAGCTTTCTTT
TRBD1 15 TRBJ1-1 TRBV6-1 - CASSEAGQGATEAFF TGTGCCAGCAGTGAAGCTGGGCAGGGGGCGACTGAAGCTTTCTTT
- 11 TRBJ1-1 TRBV6-5 - CASVGFGEAFF TGTGCCAGCGTGGGGTTTGGTGAAGCTTTCTTT
TRBD1 13 TRBJ2-5 TRBV11-3 - CASSQGTGETQYF TGTGCCAGCAGCCAAGGGACAGGGGAGACCCAGTACTTC
- 15 TRBJ2-1 TRBV5-6 few CASSSGGLLYNEQFF TGTGCCAGCAGCTCGGGCGGACTACTTTACAATGAGCAGTTCTTC
TRBD2 16 TRBJ2-2 TRBV28 - CASSFEAGGNTGELFF TGTGCCAGCAGTTTTGAGGCGGGAGGGAACACCGGGGAGCTGTTTTTT
- 13 TRBJ2-3 TRBV4-2 - CASSPPGWDTQYF TGTGCCAGCAGCCCGCCGGGGTGGGATACGCAGTATTTT
- 12 TRBJ1-1 TRBV30 - CAWGDRNTEAFF TGTGCCTGGGGAGACAGGAACACTGAAGCTTTCTTT